Listed here are 5 T cell receptor beta chains from one sample, sequenced in a study of T cell changes during pregnancy in multiple sclerosis. The protocol was immunoSEQ multiplex PCR, while the TCRdb copy is restricted to in-frame clones and leaves out a portion. The sample consists of roughly 99,000 clones, just over 90% of them appearing once. This specimen consisted of peripheral blood, obtained after pregnancy. Receptors were obtained from a female donor in good health, enrolled as a control in a pregnancy study.

This chain joins TRBV18 and TRBJ1-1, with 7 bases lining up with TRBD1. V was clipped by 2 bases and J by 3 bases; unmatched bases: 9. Germline CDR1 reads KGHSH; CDR2 reads LQKENI. The CDR3 contains 16 residues. Here the CDR3 DNA reads TGTGCCAGCTCACCAAATGCAGGGGGAGGATACACTGAAGCTTTCTTT. The encoded protein is CASSPNAGGGYTEAFF.

V gene TRBV10-3 combines with J gene TRBJ2-7; 7 bases line up with TRBD1. The junction had 4 bases not matched to a gene; V was cut back by 0 bases and J by 2 bases. This CDR3 is built from 15 residues. Germline V lookup: CDR1 ENHRY, CDR2 SYGVKD. The CDR3 is CAISESTGYTYEQYF. In DNA form, the CDR3 reads TGTGCCATCAGTGAGTCGACAGGGTATACCTACGAGCAGTACTTC.

The chain couples TRBV15 to TRBJ2-1, with 7 bases that match TRBD2. CDR1 and CDR2 from the germline V gene are LNHNV and YYDKDF (reference sequence). The V segment lost 5 bases and the J segment 5 bases; nucleotides outside the gene matches: 15. The CDR3 is 17 residues long. In nucleotides, the CDR3 is TGTGCCACCAGCGGCCTCCTAGGACTAGGGGCTAACAATGAGCAGTTCTTC. Its protein product is CATSGLLGLGANNEQFF.

This clone was seen only once. The V gene is TRBV4-2, the J gene TRBJ2-2; TRBD1 aligns across 9 bases. The CDR3 runs to 18 residues. With V trimmed by 5 bases and J by 1 base, 11 bases remained unmatched. Germline V gene sequence: CDR1 LGHNA, CDR2 YNFKEQ. CDR3 protein: CASSALSPGQGNTGELFF. The CDR3 DNA reads TGTGCCAGCAGCGCCCTGAGTCCGGGACAGGGGAACACCGGGGAGCTGTTTTTT.

This clone has a single count. The V call is TRBV5-1, the J call TRBJ1-3, with D unclear. Germline values: CDR1 SGHRS, CDR2 YFSETQ. This CDR3 region has 14 residues. Trimming shortened V by 1 base and J by 0 bases, and 5 bases separated the two germline ends. CDR3 in DNA: TGCGCCAGCAGCTTGTTAGACTCTGGAAACACCATATATTTT. Protein: CASSLLDSGNTIYF.